This T cell receptor beta chain emerged from a study of cytomegalovirus exposure and HLA in healthy donors. The study, taken as a whole, reports: According to reports, the classifier identified cytomegalovirus status with high specificity and sensitivity. TCR sequences were mostly rare, though some public TCRs occurred in many donors. In vitro checks showed that three CMV-associated chains really do target CMV antigens.

This clone has a handful of counts. The target antigen is unknown. From the roughly 110-subject validation cohort, which was separate from the roughly 670-subject first cohort, the donors were drawn. Sequenced by immunoSEQ multiplex PCR; TCRdb stores in-frame clones only, minus some. Of under 300,000 clones detected, around 89% appear once; the ten largest clones hold under 0.4%. Between the trimmed V and J ends, which lost 0 bases and 0 bases, there was a span of 6 bases. The CDR3 is 15 amino acids. The clonotype comes from a woman aged 18-29 years in good health and CMV-seronegative. Sample: PBMCs. The chain carries TRBV23-1 and TRBJ2-1; no clear D. TRBV23-1 is an ORF, and what it does is uncertain. CDR3 amino acids: CASSQSESSYNEQFF. In DNA form, the CDR3 reads TGCGCCAGCAGTCAATCAGAGAGCTCCTACAATGAGCAGTTCTTC.